These T cell receptor beta chains were read from a single sample in a study of blood T cells in healthy people across ages. MiXCR, applied by TCRdb to the 5' RACE reads, yields one record per CDR3 protein. The sample yields 550,000 to 650,000 distinct CDR3 sequences, about 30% seen once. Sequencing used blood. The receptors come from a woman of 80 years or more in good health. CDR3s include the opening cysteine and the closing phenylalanine or tryptophan. The D gene is left open where the match is weak. Clone size is not always given. Where it is, it says once, few, many or a class for expanded clones.

d_call: -; clone_size: -; j_call: TRBJ2-1; v_call: TRBV20-1; cdr3_aa: CSAMTDGEEQFF; cdr3_nt: TGCAGTGCTATGACGGATGGGGAGGAGCAGTTCTTC
d_call: -; clone_size: -; j_call: TRBJ1-1; v_call: TRBV29-1; cdr3_aa: CSVHHGGGTEAFF; cdr3_nt: TGCAGCGTTCACCATGGGGGGGGGACTGAAGCTTTCTTT
d_call: -; clone_size: -; j_call: TRBJ2-7; v_call: TRBV30; cdr3_aa: CAWSVGQYYEQYF; cdr3_nt: TGTGCCTGGAGTGTAGGCCAGTACTACGAGCAGTACTTC
d_call: TRBD1; clone_size: -; j_call: TRBJ1-1; v_call: TRBV7-9; cdr3_aa: CASSSNPGGEAFF; cdr3_nt: TGTGCCAGCAGCTCCAATCCAGGGGGCGAAGCTTTCTTT
d_call: -; clone_size: many; j_call: TRBJ1-6; v_call: TRBV7-2; cdr3_aa: CASSLEGGASPLHF; cdr3_nt: TGTGCCAGCAGCTTAGAGGGGGGGGCCTCACCCCTCCACTTT
d_call: -; clone_size: many; j_call: TRBJ1-2; v_call: TRBV2; cdr3_aa: CASSEATRRYTF; cdr3_nt: TGTGCCAGCAGTGAAGCCACCAGGCGCTACACCTTC
d_call: TRBD1; clone_size: -; j_call: TRBJ1-6; v_call: TRBV2; cdr3_aa: CASSGSGQGINSPLHF; cdr3_nt: TGTGCCAGCAGTGGATCCGGACAGGGGATAAATTCACCCCTCCACTTT
d_call: -; clone_size: many; j_call: TRBJ2-5; v_call: TRBV5-1; cdr3_aa: CASSGPKQETQYF; cdr3_nt: TGCGCCAGCAGCGGACCAAAGCAAGAGACCCAGTACTTC
d_call: -; clone_size: many; j_call: TRBJ1-1; v_call: TRBV7-9; cdr3_aa: CASSLDQGYSTEAFF; cdr3_nt: TGTGCCAGCAGCTTAGATCAGGGCTACTCCACTGAAGCTTTCTTT
d_call: TRBD2; clone_size: many; j_call: TRBJ2-1; v_call: TRBV5-1; cdr3_aa: CASSPRLAGNNNEQFF; cdr3_nt: TGCGCCAGCAGTCCAAGACTAGCGGGGAACAACAATGAGCAGTTCTTC
d_call: -; clone_size: many; j_call: TRBJ1-2; v_call: TRBV29-1; cdr3_aa: CSVEILDGYTF; cdr3_nt: TGCAGCGTTGAAATCCTCGATGGCTACACCTTC
d_call: TRBD1; clone_size: few; j_call: TRBJ1-2; v_call: TRBV28; cdr3_aa: CASSSGTGGPANYGYTF; cdr3_nt: TGTGCCAGCAGTTCAGGGACAGGGGGGCCCGCTAACTATGGCTACACCTTC
d_call: -; clone_size: -; j_call: TRBJ1-3; v_call: TRBV27; cdr3_aa: CASSLGGAAGNTIYF; cdr3_nt: TGTGCCAGCAGTTTGGGGGGGGCGGCTGGAAACACCATATATTTT
d_call: TRBD1; clone_size: many; j_call: TRBJ1-5; v_call: TRBV5-5; cdr3_aa: CASSSIQQPGQANQPQHF; cdr3_nt: TGTGCCAGCAGCTCGATCCAACAGCCGGGACAGGCAAATCAGCCCCAGCATTTT
d_call: TRBD1; clone_size: few; j_call: TRBJ1-1; v_call: TRBV29-1; cdr3_aa: CSVGQGGDTEAFF; cdr3_nt: TGCAGCGTTGGACAGGGGGGGGACACTGAAGCTTTCTTT
d_call: -; clone_size: many; j_call: TRBJ1-2; v_call: TRBV20-1; cdr3_aa: CSARGQKLYGYTF; cdr3_nt: TGCAGTGCTAGAGGACAGAAGCTCTATGGCTACACCTTC
d_call: TRBD2; clone_size: many; j_call: TRBJ2-6; v_call: TRBV20-1; cdr3_aa: CSANPGGWGNVLTF; cdr3_nt: TGCAGTGCTAATCCGGGGGGTTGGGGCAACGTCCTGACTTTC
d_call: -; clone_size: many; j_call: TRBJ2-1; v_call: TRBV25-1; cdr3_aa: CASSEWGSGAAGSYNEQFF; cdr3_nt: TGTGCCAGCAGTGAATGGGGTAGTGGGGCAGCGGGCTCCTACAATGAGCAGTTCTTC